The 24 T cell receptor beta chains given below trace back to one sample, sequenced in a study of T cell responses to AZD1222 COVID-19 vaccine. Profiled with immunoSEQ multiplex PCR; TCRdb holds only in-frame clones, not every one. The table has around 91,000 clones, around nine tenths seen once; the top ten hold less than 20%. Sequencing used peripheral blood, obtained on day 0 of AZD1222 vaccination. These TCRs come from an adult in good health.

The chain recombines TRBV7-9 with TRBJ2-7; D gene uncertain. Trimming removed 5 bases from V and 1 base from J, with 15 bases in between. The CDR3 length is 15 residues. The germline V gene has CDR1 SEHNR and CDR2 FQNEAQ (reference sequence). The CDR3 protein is CASSLPPAQSYEQYF. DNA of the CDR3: TGTGCCAGCAGCCTCCCTCCGGCACAATCCTACGAGCAGTACTTC.

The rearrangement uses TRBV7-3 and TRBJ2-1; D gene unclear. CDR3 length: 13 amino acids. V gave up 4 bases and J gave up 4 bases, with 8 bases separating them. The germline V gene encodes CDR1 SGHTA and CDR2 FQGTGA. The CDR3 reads CASSSQPYNEQFF. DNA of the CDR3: TGTGCCAGCAGCTCCCAGCCGTACAATGAGCAGTTCTTC.

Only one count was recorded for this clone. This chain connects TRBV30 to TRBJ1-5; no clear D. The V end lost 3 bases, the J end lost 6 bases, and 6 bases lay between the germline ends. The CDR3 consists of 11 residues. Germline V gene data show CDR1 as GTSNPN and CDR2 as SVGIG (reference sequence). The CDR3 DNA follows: TGTGCCTGGAGGGTGGGTCAGCCCCAGCATTTT. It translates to CAWRVGQPQHF.

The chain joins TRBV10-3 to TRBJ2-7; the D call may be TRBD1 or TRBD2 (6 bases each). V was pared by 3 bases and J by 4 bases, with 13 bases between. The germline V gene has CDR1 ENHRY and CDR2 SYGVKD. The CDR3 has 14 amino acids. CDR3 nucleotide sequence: TGTGCCATCAGTGAAGGGGGGAGTCAGTACGAGCAGTACTTC. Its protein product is CAISEGGSQYEQYF.

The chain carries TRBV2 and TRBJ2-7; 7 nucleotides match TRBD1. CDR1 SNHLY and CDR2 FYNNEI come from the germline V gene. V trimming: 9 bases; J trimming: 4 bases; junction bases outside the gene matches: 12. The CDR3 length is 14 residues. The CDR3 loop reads CASFGQDRGYEQYF. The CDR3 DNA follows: TGTGCCAGTTTCGGACAGGACAGAGGTTACGAGCAGTACTTC.

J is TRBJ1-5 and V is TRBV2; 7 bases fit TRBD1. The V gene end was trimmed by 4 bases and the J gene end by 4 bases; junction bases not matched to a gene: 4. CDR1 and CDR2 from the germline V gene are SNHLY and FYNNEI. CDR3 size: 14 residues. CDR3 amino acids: CASSGDRANQPQHF. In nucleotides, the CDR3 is TGTGCCAGCAGTGGAGACAGGGCTAATCAGCCCCAGCATTTT.

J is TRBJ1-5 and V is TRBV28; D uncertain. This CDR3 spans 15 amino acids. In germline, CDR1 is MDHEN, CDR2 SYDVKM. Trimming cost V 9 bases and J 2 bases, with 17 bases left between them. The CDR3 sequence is CASSEPRWGNQPQHF. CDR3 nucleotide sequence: TGTGCCAGTAGTGAACCCCGGTGGGGCAATCAGCCCCAGCATTTT.

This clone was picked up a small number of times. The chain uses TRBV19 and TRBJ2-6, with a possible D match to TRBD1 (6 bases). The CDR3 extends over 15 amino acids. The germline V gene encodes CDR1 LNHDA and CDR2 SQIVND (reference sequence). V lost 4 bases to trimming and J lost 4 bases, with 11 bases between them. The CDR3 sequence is CASSKTGSGANVLTF. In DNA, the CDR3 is TGTGCCAGTAGTAAAACAGGGTCCGGGGCCAACGTCCTGACTTTC.

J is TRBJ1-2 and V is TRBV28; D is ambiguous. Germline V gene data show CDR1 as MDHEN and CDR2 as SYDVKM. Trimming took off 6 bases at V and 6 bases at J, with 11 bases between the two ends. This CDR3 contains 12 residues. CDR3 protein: CASSYMSDGYTF. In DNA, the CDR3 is TGTGCCAGCAGCTACATGAGCGATGGCTACACCTTC.

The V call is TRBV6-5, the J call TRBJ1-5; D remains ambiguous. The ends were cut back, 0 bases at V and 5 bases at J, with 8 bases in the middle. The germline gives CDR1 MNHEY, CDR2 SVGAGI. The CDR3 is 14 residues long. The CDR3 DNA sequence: TGTGCCAGCAGTTACTCGGGCCGGCATCAGCCCCAGCATTTT. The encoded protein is CASSYSGRHQPQHF.

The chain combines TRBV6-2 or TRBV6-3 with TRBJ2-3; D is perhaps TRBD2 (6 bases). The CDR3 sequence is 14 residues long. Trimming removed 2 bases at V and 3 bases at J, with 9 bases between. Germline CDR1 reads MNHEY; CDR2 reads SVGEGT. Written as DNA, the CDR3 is TGTGCCAGCAGTTACGGGACTCTTACAGATACGCAGTATTTT. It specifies CASSYGTLTDTQYF.

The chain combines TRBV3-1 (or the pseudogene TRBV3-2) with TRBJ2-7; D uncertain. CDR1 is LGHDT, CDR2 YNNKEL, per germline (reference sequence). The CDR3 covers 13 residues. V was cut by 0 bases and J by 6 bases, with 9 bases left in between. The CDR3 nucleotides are TGTGCCAGCAGCCAAGAGTGGGGTAGCGAGCAGTACTTC. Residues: CASSQEWGSEQYF.

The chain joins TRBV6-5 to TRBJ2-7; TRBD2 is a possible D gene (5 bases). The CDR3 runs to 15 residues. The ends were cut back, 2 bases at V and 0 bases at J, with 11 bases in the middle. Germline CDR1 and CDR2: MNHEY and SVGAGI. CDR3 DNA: TGTGCCAGCAGTTACCCGAAGCGGTCCTCCTACGAGCAGTACTTC. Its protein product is CASSYPKRSSYEQYF.

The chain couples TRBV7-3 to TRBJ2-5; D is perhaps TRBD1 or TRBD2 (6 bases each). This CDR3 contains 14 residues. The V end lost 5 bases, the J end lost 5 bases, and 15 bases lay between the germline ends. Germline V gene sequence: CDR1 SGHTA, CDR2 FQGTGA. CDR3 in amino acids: CASSASGARETQYF. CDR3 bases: TGTGCCAGCAGCGCCTCGGGGGCACGGGAGACCCAGTACTTC.

This CDR3 is CASSPMEAGGTYEQYF. The CDR3 DNA sequence: TGTGCCAGCTCACCGATGGAAGCAGGGGGTACCTACGAGCAGTACTTC. The chain joins TRBV18 to TRBJ2-7; TRBD1 aligns across 7 bases. Germline V gene sequence: CDR1 KGHSH, CDR2 LQKENI. The CDR3 consists of 16 residues. V was pared by 3 bases and J by 2 bases, with 10 bases of the junction left unmatched.

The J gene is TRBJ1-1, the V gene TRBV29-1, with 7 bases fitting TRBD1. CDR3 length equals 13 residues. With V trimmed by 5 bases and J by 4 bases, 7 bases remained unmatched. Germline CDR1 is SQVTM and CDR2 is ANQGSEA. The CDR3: CSVTIQGGTEAFF. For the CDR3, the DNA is TGCAGCGTTACGATCCAGGGGGGCACTGAAGCTTTCTTT.

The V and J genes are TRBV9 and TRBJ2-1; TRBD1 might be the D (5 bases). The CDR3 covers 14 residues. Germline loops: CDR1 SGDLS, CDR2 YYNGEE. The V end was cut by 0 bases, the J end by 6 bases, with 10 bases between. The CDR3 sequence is CASSVDVRANEQFF. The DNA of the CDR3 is TGTGCCAGCAGCGTAGACGTCAGGGCCAATGAGCAGTTCTTC.

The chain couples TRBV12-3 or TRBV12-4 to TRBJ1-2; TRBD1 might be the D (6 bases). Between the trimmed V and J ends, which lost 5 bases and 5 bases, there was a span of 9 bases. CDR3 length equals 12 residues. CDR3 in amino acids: CASSAQGYGYTF. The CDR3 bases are TGTGCCAGCAGTGCACAGGGATATGGCTACACCTTC.

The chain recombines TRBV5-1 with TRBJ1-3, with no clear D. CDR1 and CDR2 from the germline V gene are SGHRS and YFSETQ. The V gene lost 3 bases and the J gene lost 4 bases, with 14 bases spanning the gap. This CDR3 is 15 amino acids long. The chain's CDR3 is CASSWPRAQGNTIYF. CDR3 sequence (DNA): TGCGCCAGCAGCTGGCCCCGGGCGCAGGGAAACACCATATATTTT.

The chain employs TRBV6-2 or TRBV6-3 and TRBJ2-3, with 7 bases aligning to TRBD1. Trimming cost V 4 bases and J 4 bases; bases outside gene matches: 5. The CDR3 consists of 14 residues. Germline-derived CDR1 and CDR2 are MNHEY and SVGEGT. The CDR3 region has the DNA TGTGCCAGCAGTTCCTCAGGGGGAGCAGATACGCAGTATTTT. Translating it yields CASSSSGGADTQYF.

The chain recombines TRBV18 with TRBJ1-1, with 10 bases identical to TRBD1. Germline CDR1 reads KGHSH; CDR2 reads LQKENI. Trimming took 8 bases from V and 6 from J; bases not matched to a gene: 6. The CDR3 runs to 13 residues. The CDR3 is CASTRDRGAEAFF. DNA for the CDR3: TGTGCCAGCACCCGGGACAGGGGCGCTGAAGCTTTCTTT.

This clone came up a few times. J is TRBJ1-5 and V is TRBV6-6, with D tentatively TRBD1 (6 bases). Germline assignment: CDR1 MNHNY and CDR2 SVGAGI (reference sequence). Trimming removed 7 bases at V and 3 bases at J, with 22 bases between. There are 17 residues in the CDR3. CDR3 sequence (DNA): TGTGCCAGCATTCGCAGGGGAGCCCGTAGTGACAATCAGCCCCAGCATTTT. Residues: CASIRRGARSDNQPQHF.

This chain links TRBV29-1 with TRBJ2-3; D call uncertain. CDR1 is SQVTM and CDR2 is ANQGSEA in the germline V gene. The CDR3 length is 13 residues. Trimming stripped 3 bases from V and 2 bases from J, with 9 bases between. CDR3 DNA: TGCAGCGTTGAGAGGACGACCACAGATACGCAGTATTTT. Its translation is CSVERTTTDTQYF.

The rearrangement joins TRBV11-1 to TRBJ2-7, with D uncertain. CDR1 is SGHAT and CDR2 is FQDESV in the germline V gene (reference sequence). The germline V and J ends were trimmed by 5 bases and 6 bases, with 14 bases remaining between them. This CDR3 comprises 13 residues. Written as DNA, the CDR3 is TGTGCCAGCAGCCTCCTTGGTTCCGGCGAGCAGTACTTC. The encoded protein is CASSLLGSGEQYF.